Listed here are 17 T cell receptor beta chains from one sample, sequenced in a study of blood T cells in healthy people across ages. Through a sample-barcoded 5' primer and a J-beta primer mix, a second PCR was run for roughly 7 to 12 cycles. TCRdb re-called the 5' RACE reads with MiXCR, one entry per CDR3 protein. The sample holds some 730,000 distinct CDR3 sequences, 22% seen once. The sample was blood. The receptors were sampled from a man between 65 and 79 years old in good health.

This rearrangement joins TRBV12-3 or TRBV12-4 to TRBJ2-7; no definite D call. V was pared by 6 bases and J by 3 bases, with 12 bases between. There are 13 residues in the CDR3. For the CDR3, the DNA is TGTGCCAGCAGACCCGGGTCCCACTACGAGCAGTACTTC. This sequence encodes CASRPGSHYEQYF.

This chain links TRBV4-2 with TRBJ2-5; 8 nucleotides agree with TRBD1. CDR3 length equals 17 residues. Germline CDR1 and CDR2: LGHNA and YNFKEQ. V shed 1 base, J shed 2 bases, and the junction held 9 bases outside the gene matches. The CDR3 nucleotides are TGTGCCAGCAGCCAAGTAGGGACAGGCGTCGGGCAAGAGACCCAGTACTTC. Encoded protein: CASSQVGTGVGQETQYF.

The chain carries TRBV20-1 and TRBJ1-4; D not resolved. CDR1 is DFQATT and CDR2 is SNEGSKA in the germline V gene (reference sequence). The CDR3 is 10 amino acids. Trimming removed 6 bases from V and 8 bases from J, with 7 bases in between. The CDR3 DNA reads as TGCAGTGCCATGACAGAAAAACTGTTTTTT. This sequence encodes CSAMTEKLFF.

The count of this clonotype is one. The rearrangement links TRBV20-1 to TRBJ2-4, with D perhaps TRBD1 (6 bases). CDR1 and CDR2 (germline): DFQATT, SNEGSKA (reference sequence). The ends were cut back, 6 bases at V and 1 base at J, with 16 bases in the middle. This CDR3 spans 15 amino acids. In nucleotides, the CDR3 is TGCAGTGCACCCAACAGGGAAGGGGCCAAAAACATTCAGTACTTC. Encoded protein: CSAPNREGAKNIQYF.

This CDR3 reads CASSQDVGQGYGYTF. The CDR3 nucleotides are TGTGCCAGCAGCCAAGATGTGGGACAGGGGTATGGCTACACCTTC. The rearrangement links TRBV14 to TRBJ1-2; 10 bases align to TRBD1. The V gene's germline CDR1 is SGHDN and CDR2 FVKESK. Unmatched junction bases numbered 3, after V lost 0 bases and J lost 5 bases. The CDR3 contains 15 residues.

J is TRBJ2-1 and V is TRBV19; the match to TRBD1 covers 8 bases. The trim removed 5 bases at V and 5 bases at J, leaving 5 bases unmatched. Germline V gene sequence: CDR1 LNHDA, CDR2 SQIVND (reference sequence). The CDR3 loop spans 14 amino acids. This chain's CDR3 is CASSLGQENNEQFF. Here the CDR3 DNA reads TGTGCCAGTAGTTTGGGACAGGAAAACAATGAGCAGTTCTTC.

This clonotype appeared a few times. CDR3 sequence: CASSGNLESGELFF. The DNA for the CDR3 is TGTGCCAGCAGCGGAAACCTTGAGTCCGGGGAGCTGTTTTTT. The chain links TRBV7-9 to TRBJ2-2; no firm D call. The germline V gene has CDR1 SEHNR and CDR2 FQNEAQ (reference sequence). V was trimmed by 5 bases and J by 6 bases, leaving 13 bases between them. The CDR3 consists of 14 residues.

This clonotype has just a few counts. The chain employs TRBV5-6 and TRBJ1-2; 8 bases align to TRBD1. The CDR3 has 14 residues. Unmatched junction bases numbered 11, after V lost 5 bases and J lost 8 bases. From germline, CDR1 is SGHDT and CDR2 YYEEEE. CDR3 sequence (DNA): TGTGCCAGCAGGACAGGGGCCCTTCTATCCGGCTACACCTTC. It yields the protein CASRTGALLSGYTF. The complete variable domain, with remaining parts taken from reference TRBV5-6 and TRBJ1-2, reads DAGVTQSPTHLIKTRGQQVTLRCSPKSGHDTVSWYQQALGQGPQFIFQYYEEEERQRGNFPDRFSGHQFPNYSSELNVNALLLGDSALYLCASRTGALLSGYTFGSGTRLTVV.

This clonotype was picked up many times. The rearrangement joins TRBV5-1 to TRBJ1-4; D gene ambiguous. Germline V gives CDR1 SGHRS, CDR2 YFSETQ. V was pared by 4 bases and J by 0 bases, with 10 bases between. The CDR3 runs to 15 residues. CDR3 protein: CASSLTVATNEKLFF. The CDR3 coding sequence is TGCGCCAGCAGCCTCACAGTTGCAACTAATGAAAAACTGTTTTTT.

In its sample, this clonotype was seen a few times. The genes are TRBV6-5 and TRBJ2-5; D possibly corresponds to TRBD2 (5 bases). The V gene's germline CDR1 is MNHEY and CDR2 SVGAGI. Trimming cost V 2 bases and J 5 bases, with 15 bases left between them. CDR3 length equals 15 residues. The CDR3 is CASSYTSGQRETQYF. DNA of the CDR3: TGTGCCAGCAGTTACACGAGCGGTCAACGGGAGACCCAGTACTTC.

This chain links TRBV5-6 with TRBJ2-1; 7 positions agree with TRBD1. Germline V lookup: CDR1 SGHDT, CDR2 YYEEEE. With V trimmed by 2 bases and J by 2 bases, 4 bases remained unmatched. The CDR3 consists of 15 residues. CDR3 region: CASSLPGQTYNEQFF. CDR3 in DNA: TGTGCCAGCAGCTTACCGGGACAGACCTACAATGAGCAGTTCTTC. Supplemented by reference TRBV5-6 and TRBJ2-1, the full variable domain reads DAGVTQSPTHLIKTRGQQVTLRCSPKSGHDTVSWYQQALGQGPQFIFQYYEEEERQRGNFPDRFSGHQFPNYSSELNVNALLLGDSALYLCASSLPGQTYNEQFFGPGTRLTVL.

This clonotype was picked up a small number of times. This chain connects TRBV20-1 to TRBJ2-2; 10 bases align to TRBD2. CDR1 is DFQATT, CDR2 SNEGSKA, per germline (reference sequence). This CDR3 comprises 14 residues. With V trimmed by 5 bases and J by 9 bases, 9 bases remained unmatched. The CDR3, as DNA: TGCAGTGCTCGAAGGACTAGCGGTTCCAGGGAGCTGTTTTTT. This translates into CSARRTSGSRELFF.

The chain joins TRBV20-1 to TRBJ1-4; 9 nucleotides align to TRBD1. Germline values: CDR1 DFQATT, CDR2 SNEGSKA (reference sequence). V lost 0 bases and J lost 8; bases outside the gene matches: 7. This CDR3 comprises 15 residues. The CDR3 spells CSARDQQGAGEKLFF. CDR3 sequence (DNA): TGCAGTGCTAGAGACCAACAGGGGGCTGGGGAAAAACTGTTTTTT.

This chain links TRBV28 with TRBJ1-5, with D tentatively TRBD1 (5 bases). V was cut by 5 bases and J by 7 bases, with 15 bases left in between. The CDR3 loop spans 14 amino acids. The germline V gene encodes CDR1 MDHEN and CDR2 SYDVKM. CDR3: CASSQGPNGQPQHF. CDR3 bases: TGTGCCAGCAGTCAGGGACCCAATGGGCAGCCCCAGCATTTT. The variable domain in full, with the rest retrieved from reference TRBV28 and TRBJ1-5, is DVKVTQSSRYLVKRTGEKVFLECVQDMDHENMFWYRQDPGLGLRLIYFSYDVKMKEKGDIPEGYSVSREKKERFSLILESASTNQTSMYLCASSQGPNGQPQHFGDGTRLSIL.

This chain joins TRBV9 and TRBJ2-3; TRBD1 or TRBD2 may be the D gene (5 bases each). The germline CDR1 and CDR2 sequences are SGDLS and YYNGEE. Trimming shortened V by 0 bases and J by 2 bases, and 10 bases separated the two germline ends. The CDR3 totals 15 residues. This chain's CDR3 is CASSVEGRTTDTQYF. Written as DNA, the CDR3 is TGTGCCAGCAGCGTAGAGGGACGGACCACAGATACGCAGTATTTT.

V gene TRBV18 combines with J gene TRBJ2-3, with 10 bases fitting TRBD2. Germline lookup yields CDR1 KGHSH and CDR2 LQKENI. The CDR3 is 15 amino acids. V gave up 2 bases and J gave up 7 bases; unmatched junction bases: 6. The CDR3 is CASSPKREGLYTQYF. The CDR3 DNA reads TGTGCCAGCTCACCAAAGCGGGAGGGCCTGTATACGCAGTATTTT.

This chain links TRBV29-1 with TRBJ1-2, with 8 nucleotides matching TRBD1. Trimming at V came to 1 base and at J to 7 bases, leaving 5 bases not matched to a gene. The CDR3 extends over 13 amino acids. Germline V CDR1 and CDR2: SQVTM, ANQGSEA. CDR3 nucleotide sequence: TGCAGCGTTGAAGTTCGACAGGGGATTGGCTACACCTTC. Protein: CSVEVRQGIGYTF.